This T cell receptor (beta chain) was captured in a study of blood T cell repertoires in COVID-19. Generated by immunoSEQ multiplex PCR, the TCRdb table keeps only in-frame clones and is missing some. There are around 360,000 clones in the sample; about 87% occur only once, and about 10% lies in the top ten. V lost 6 bases and J 0 bases, leaving 8 bases between the germline ends. Germline V lookup: CDR1 LNHDA, CDR2 SQIVND (reference sequence). This CDR3 region has 14 residues. Sequenced sample: peripheral blood. The TCR originated in a woman in her twenties or thirties with COVID-19, enrolled during active disease. This rearrangement joins TRBV19 to TRBJ2-2; D perhaps matches TRBD1 (5 bases). CDR3 sequence reads: CASRGPANTGELFF. The CDR3, as DNA: TGTGCCAGTAGGGGGCCCGCGAACACCGGGGAGCTGTTTTTT. Looking up the rest from reference TRBV19 and TRBJ2-2 gives the full variable domain: DGGITQSPKYLFRKEGQNVTLSCEQNLNHDAMYWYRQDPGQGLRLIYYSQIVNDFQKGDIAEGYSVSREKKESFPLTVTSAQKNPTAFYLCASRGPANTGELFFGEGSRLTVL.